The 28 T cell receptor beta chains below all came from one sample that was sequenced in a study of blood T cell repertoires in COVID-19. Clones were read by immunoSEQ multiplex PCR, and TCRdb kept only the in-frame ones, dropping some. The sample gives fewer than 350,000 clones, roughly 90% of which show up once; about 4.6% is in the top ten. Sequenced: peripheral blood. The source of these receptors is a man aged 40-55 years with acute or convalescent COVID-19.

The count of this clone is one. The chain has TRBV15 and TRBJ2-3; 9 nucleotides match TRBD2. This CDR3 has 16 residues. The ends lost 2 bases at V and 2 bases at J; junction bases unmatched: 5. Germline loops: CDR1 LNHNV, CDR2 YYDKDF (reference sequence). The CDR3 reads CATSRTKRGVTDTQYF. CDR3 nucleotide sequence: TGTGCCACCAGCAGAACAAAGCGGGGGGTCACAGATACGCAGTATTTT.

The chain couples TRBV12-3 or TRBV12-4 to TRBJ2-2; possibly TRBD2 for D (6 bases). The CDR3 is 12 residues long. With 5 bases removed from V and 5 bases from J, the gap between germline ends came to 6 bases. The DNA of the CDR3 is TGTGCCAGCAGTGGGGGGACCGGGGAGCTGTTTTTT. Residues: CASSGGTGELFF.

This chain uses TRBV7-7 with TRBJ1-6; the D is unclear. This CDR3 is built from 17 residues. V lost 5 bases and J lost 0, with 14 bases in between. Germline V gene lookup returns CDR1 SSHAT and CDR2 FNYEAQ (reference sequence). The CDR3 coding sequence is TGTGCCAGCAGCGTAGAAGGAAGGAGCTCCTATAATTCACCCCTCCACTTT. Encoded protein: CASSVEGRSSYNSPLHF.

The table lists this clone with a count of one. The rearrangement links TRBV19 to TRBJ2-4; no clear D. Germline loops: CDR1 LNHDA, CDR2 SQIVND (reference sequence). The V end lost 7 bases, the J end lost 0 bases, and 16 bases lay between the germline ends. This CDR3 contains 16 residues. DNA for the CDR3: TGTGCCAGTACCTCACAGTACGGTCTAGCCAAAAACATTCAGTACTTC. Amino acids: CASTSQYGLAKNIQYF.

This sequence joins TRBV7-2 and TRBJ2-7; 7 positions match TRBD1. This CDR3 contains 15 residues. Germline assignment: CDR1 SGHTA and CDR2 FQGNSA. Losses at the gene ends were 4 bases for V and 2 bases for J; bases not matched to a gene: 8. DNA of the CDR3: TGTGCCAGCAGCTCCCAGCTGGGGACAGCCTACGAGCAGTACTTC. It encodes CASSSQLGTAYEQYF.

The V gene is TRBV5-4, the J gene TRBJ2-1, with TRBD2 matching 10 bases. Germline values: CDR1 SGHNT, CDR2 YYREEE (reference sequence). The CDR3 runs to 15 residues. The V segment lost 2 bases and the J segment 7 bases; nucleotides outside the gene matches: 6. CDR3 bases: TGTGCCAGCAGCTTCCCGGGACTAGCGAAGAATGAGCAGTTCTTC. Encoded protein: CASSFPGLAKNEQFF.

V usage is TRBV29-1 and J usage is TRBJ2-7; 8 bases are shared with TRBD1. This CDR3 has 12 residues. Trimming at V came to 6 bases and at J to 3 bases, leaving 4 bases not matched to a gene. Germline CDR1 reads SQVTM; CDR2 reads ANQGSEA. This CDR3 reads CSVGQGSYEQYF. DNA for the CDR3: TGCAGCGTAGGACAGGGAAGCTACGAGCAGTACTTC.

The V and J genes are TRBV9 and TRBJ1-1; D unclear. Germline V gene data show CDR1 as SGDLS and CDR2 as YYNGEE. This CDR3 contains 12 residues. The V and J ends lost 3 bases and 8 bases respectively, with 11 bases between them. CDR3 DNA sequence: TGTGCCAGCAGCGCATATCAGAACGAAGCTTTCTTT. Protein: CASSAYQNEAFF.

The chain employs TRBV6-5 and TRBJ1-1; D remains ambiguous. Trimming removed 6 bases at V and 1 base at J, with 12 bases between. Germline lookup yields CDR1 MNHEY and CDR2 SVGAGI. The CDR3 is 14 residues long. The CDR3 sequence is CASRARPGNTEAFF. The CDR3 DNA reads TGTGCCAGCAGGGCCCGGCCAGGGAACACTGAAGCTTTCTTT.

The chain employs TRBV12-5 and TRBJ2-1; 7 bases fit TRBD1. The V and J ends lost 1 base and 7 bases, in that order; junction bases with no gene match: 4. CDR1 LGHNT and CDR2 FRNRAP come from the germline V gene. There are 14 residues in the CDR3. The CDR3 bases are TGTGCTAGTGGTTTGGGAGAGACAGGGAATGAGCAGTTCTTC. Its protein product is CASGLGETGNEQFF. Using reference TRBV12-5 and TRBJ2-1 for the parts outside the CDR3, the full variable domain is DARVTQTPRHKVTEMGQEVTMRCQPILGHNTVFWYRQTMMQGLELLAYFRNRAPLDDSGMPKDRFSAEMPDATLATLKIQPSEPRDSAVYFCASGLGETGNEQFFGPGTRLTVL.

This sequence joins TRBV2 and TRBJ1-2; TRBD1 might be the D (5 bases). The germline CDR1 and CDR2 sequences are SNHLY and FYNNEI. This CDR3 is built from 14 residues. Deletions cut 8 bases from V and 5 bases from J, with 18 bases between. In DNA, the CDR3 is TGTGCCAGCCTCCTCGACAGTTCTCAATATGGCTACACCTTC. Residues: CASLLDSSQYGYTF.

CDR3: CASSNGQMGTGELFF. The DNA for the CDR3 is TGCGCCAGCAGCAACGGACAGATGGGCACCGGGGAGCTGTTTTTT. This chain links TRBV5-1 with TRBJ2-2; the D gene is possibly TRBD1 (6 bases). Germline CDR1 SGHRS, CDR2 YFSETQ. The ends were cut back, 4 bases at V and 4 bases at J, with 14 bases in the middle. The CDR3 contains 15 residues.

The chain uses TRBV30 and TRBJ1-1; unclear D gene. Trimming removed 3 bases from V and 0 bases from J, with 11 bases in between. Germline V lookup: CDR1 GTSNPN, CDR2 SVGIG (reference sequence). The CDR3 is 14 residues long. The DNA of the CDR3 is TGTGCCTGGAGAGTCTCCACACTGAACACTGAAGCTTTCTTT. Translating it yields CAWRVSTLNTEAFF.

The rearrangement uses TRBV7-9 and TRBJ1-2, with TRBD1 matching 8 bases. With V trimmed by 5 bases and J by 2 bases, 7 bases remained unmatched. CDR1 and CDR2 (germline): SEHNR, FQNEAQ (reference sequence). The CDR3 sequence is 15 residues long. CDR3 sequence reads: CASSNRGESNYGYTF. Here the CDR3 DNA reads TGTGCCAGCAGCAACAGGGGGGAGTCGAACTATGGCTACACCTTC.

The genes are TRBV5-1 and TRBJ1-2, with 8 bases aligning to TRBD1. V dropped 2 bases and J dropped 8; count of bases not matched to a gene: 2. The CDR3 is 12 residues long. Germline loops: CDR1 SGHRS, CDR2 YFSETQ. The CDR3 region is CASSFQGAGYTF. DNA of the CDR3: TGCGCCAGCAGCTTTCAGGGGGCAGGCTACACCTTC.

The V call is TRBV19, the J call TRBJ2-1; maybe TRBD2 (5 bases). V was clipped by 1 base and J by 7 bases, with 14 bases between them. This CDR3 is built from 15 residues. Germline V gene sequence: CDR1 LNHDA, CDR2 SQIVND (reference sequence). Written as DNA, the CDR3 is TGTGCCAGTAGTATAGCTCGGGATTTAAGGAATGAGCAGTTCTTC. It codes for CASSIARDLRNEQFF.

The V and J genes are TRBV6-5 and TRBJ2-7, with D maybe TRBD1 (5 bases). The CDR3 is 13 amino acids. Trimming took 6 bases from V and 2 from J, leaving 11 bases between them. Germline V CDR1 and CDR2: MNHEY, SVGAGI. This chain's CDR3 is CASRVQAPYEQYF. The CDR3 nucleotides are TGTGCCAGCAGAGTACAGGCTCCCTACGAGCAGTACTTC.

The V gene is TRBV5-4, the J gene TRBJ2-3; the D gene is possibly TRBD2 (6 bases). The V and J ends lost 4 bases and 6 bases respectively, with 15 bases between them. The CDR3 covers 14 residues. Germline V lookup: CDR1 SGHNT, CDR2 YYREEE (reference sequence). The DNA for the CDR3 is TGTGCCAGCAGCGCCAGAGGCGGGGCGGATACGCAGTATTTT. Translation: CASSARGGADTQYF. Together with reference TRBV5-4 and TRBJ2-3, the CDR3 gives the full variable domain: ETGVTQSPTHLIKTRGQQVTLRCSSQSGHNTVSWYQQALGQGPQFIFQYYREEENGRGNFPPRFSGLQFPNYSSELNVNALELDDSALYLCASSARGGADTQYFGPGTRLTVL.

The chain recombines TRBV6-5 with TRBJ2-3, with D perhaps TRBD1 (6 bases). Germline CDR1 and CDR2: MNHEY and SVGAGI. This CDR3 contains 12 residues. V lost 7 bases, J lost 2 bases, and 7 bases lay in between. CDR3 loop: CASMGHTDTQYF. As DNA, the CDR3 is TGTGCCAGCATGGGACACACAGATACGCAGTATTTT.

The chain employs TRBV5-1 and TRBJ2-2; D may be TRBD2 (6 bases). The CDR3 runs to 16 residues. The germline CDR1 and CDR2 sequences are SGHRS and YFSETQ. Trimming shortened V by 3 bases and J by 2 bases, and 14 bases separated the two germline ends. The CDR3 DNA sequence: TGCGCCAGCAGCTCGGGACTTACCCGTAACACCGGGGAGCTGTTTTTT. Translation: CASSSGLTRNTGELFF.

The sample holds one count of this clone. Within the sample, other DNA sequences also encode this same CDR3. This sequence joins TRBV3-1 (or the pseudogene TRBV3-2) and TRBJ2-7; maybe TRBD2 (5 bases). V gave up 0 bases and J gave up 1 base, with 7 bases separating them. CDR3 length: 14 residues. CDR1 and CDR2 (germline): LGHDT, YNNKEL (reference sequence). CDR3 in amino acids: CASSQEGGSYEQYF. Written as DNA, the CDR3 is TGTGCCAGCAGCCAAGAAGGCGGGTCCTACGAGCAGTACTTC.

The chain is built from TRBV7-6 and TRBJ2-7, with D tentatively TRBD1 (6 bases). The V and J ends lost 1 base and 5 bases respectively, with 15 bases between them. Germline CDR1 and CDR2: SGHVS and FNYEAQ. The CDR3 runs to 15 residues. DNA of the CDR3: TGTGCCAGCAGCTTAGAGGTCAGGGGTAACCACGAGCAGTACTTC. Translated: CASSLEVRGNHEQYF.

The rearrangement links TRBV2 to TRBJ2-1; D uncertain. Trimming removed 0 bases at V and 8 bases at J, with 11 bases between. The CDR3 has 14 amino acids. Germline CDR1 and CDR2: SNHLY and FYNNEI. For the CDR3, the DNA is TGTGCCAGCAGTGAAGCGTGGCCCCCCCATGAGCAGTTCTTC. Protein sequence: CASSEAWPPHEQFF.

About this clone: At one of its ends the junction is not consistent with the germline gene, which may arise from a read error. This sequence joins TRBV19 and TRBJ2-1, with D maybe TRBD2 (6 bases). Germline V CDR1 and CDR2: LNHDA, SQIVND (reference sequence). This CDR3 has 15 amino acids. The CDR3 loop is CASSIVAGSYNEQFF. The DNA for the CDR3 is TGTGCCAGTAGCATAGTGGCGGGGTCATACAATGAGCAGTTCTTC.

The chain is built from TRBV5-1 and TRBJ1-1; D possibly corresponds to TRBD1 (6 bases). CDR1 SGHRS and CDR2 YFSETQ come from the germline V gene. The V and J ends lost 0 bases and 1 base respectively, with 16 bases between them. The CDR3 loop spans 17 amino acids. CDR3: CASSLASVGAANTEAFF. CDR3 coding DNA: TGCGCCAGCAGCTTGGCGTCAGTGGGGGCTGCGAACACTGAAGCTTTCTTT.

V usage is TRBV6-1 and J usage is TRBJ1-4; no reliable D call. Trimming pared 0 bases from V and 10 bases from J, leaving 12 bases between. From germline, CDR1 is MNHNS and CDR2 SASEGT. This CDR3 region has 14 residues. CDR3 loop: CASSEALIAGKLFF. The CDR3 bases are TGTGCCAGCAGTGAAGCTCTGATTGCGGGAAAACTGTTTTTT.

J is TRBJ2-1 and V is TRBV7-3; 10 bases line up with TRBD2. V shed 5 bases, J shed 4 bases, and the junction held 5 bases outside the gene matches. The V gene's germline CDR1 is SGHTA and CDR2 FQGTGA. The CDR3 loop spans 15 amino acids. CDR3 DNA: TGTGCCAGCAGCGTCCGACTAGCGGGTTACAATGAGCAGTTCTTC. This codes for CASSVRLAGYNEQFF.

CDR3 region: CASSPTGTGGGLGGYTF. DNA for the CDR3: TGTGCCAGCAGTCCTACCGGGACAGGGGGCGGTCTTGGCGGCTACACCTTC. The rearrangement joins TRBV6-6 to TRBJ1-2; 12 nucleotides agree with TRBD1. The germline CDR1 and CDR2 sequences are MNHNY and SVGAGI (reference sequence). This CDR3 is built from 17 residues. The V gene end was trimmed by 5 bases and the J gene end by 8 bases; junction bases not matched to a gene: 15.